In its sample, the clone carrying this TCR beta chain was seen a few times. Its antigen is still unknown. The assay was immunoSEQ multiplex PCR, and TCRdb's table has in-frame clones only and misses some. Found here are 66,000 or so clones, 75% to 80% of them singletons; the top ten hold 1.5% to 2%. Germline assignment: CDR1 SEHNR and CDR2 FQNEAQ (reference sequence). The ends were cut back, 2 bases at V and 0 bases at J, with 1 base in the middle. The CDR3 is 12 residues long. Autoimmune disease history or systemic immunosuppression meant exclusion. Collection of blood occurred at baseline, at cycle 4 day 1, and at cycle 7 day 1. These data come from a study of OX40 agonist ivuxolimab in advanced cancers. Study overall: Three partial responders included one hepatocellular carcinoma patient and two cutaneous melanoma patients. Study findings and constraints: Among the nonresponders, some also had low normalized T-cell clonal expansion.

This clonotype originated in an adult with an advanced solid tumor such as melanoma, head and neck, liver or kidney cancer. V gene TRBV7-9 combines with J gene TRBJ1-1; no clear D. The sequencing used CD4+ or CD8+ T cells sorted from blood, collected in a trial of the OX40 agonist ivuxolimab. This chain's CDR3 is CASSLLNTEAFF. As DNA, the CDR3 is TGTGCCAGCAGCTTACTGAACACTGAAGCTTTCTTT.